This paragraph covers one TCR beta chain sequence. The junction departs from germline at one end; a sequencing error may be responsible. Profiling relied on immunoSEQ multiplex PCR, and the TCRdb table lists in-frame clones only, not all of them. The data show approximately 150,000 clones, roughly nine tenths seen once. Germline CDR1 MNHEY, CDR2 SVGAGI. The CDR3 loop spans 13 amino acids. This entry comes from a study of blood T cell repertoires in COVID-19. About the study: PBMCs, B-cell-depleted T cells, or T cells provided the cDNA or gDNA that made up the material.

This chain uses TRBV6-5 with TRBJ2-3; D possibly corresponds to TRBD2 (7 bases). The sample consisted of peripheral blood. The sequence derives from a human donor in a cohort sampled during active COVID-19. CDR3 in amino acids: CVSGITGRDTQYF. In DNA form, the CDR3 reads TGTGTCAGCGGGATAACAGGGCGCGATACGCAGTATTTT.